The entry below describes one T cell receptor (beta chain). Antigen specificity is unknown. Only in-frame clones appear in the TCRdb table, and some are missing; sequencing was by immunoSEQ multiplex PCR. This sample has roughly 2,500,000 clones, with under 95% found just once. The data were obtained in a study of shared clonotypes between healthy human individuals. Study details: Donors consisted of two women and three men between 18 and 49.

The germline V gene encodes CDR1 MDHEN and CDR2 SYDVKM. This CDR3 is 14 amino acids long. With 3 bases removed from V and 5 bases from J, the gap between germline ends came to 13 bases. Study observations and caveats: Expectations were that clonotype sharing among donors would be affected by sequencing depth.

Those who donated were healthy HIV-negative adults, with no recent acute infections or vaccinations reported. Caucasian adults living in Nashville, Tennessee, provided all samples. This clonotype was sampled from a man younger than 30 in good health. Some clones in this sample may be carry-over from other donors' samples. The V call is TRBV28, the J call TRBJ2-5, with D uncertain. The sample was naive CD4+ T cells from PBMCs. Subset noted: CD45RA+ positively selected. The CDR3 loop is CASSFGPPSETQYF. CDR3 nucleotides: TGTGCCAGCAGTTTTGGGCCCCCGTCCGAGACCCAGTACTTC.